This T cell receptor (beta chain) derives from a study of blood T cell repertoires in COVID-19. In the study overall: Donors in the United States, Italy and Spain gave samples during acute or convalescent COVID-19. PBMCs, B-cell-depleted T cells, or T cells were the source of the cDNA or gDNA that made up the material.

This CDR3 spans 14 amino acids. V was trimmed by 4 bases and J by 2 bases, leaving 11 bases between them. Germline V gives CDR1 MRHNA, CDR2 SNTAGT. Only in-frame clones appear in the TCRdb table, and some are missing; sequencing was by immunoSEQ multiplex PCR. The sample carries 210,000 or so clones, approximately 78% recorded once. Material: peripheral blood. The V call is TRBV6-4, the J call TRBJ1-2, with D unclear. This sequence was found in a woman between 35 and 50 years old with acute or convalescent COVID-19. The chain's CDR3 is CASSAEFGNYGYTF. CDR3 DNA sequence: TGTGCCAGCAGTGCCGAATTTGGCAACTATGGCTACACCTTC.